One sample yielded the 9 T cell receptor beta chains listed below, sequenced in a study of T cells after yellow fever vaccination. TCRdb reprocessed the 5' RACE reads via MiXCR and lists one record per CDR3 protein. This sample has 110,000 to 150,000 distinct CDR3 sequences, with 6.6% found just once. The specimen was CD4+ T cells sorted from PBMCs, collected 10 days after the yellow fever booster vaccination. The receptors originated from a man aged 25-40 years who received the YFV17D yellow fever vaccine.

This chain links TRBV24-1 with TRBJ2-1; 8 bases map to TRBD1. The CDR3 sequence is 15 residues long. J lost 10 bases, V lost 7 bases, and 14 bases had no gene match. The germline V gene encodes CDR1 KGHDR and CDR2 SFDVKD. The CDR3 region is CATSSGQGWIPEQFF. In DNA, the CDR3 is TGTGCCACCAGCAGCGGACAGGGTTGGATTCCCGAGCAGTTCTTC.

The sample holds many counts of this clonotype. The CDR3 region is CASSSGLGTEQYF. CDR3 nucleotide sequence: TGTGCCAGCAGCTCTGGACTAGGCACCGAGCAGTACTTC. The chain joins TRBV3-1 to TRBJ2-7; 7 bases map to TRBD2. CDR3 size: 13 residues. J was trimmed by 6 bases and V by 5 bases; bases with no gene match: 7. Germline V gene lookup returns CDR1 LGHDT and CDR2 YNNKEL (reference sequence).

This clonotype was detected ten times or more. This chain connects TRBV6-5 to TRBJ1-5; D ambiguous. Germline CDR1 is MNHEY and CDR2 is SVGAGI. The CDR3 has 14 amino acids. V lost 0 bases and J lost 5, with 8 bases in between. The CDR3 reads CASSYSTADQPQHF. The CDR3 region has the DNA TGTGCCAGCAGTTACTCCACGGCAGATCAGCCCCAGCATTTT.

This clonotype was found a few times. The rearrangement joins TRBV6-2 or TRBV6-3 to TRBJ1-5; tentative D call: TRBD1 (6 bases). The germline V gene has CDR1 MNHEY and CDR2 SVGEGT. The CDR3 runs to 15 residues. Trimming pared 6 bases from V and 0 bases from J, leaving 12 bases between. The CDR3 loop reads CASSPLQGSNQPQHF. CDR3 bases: TGTGCCAGCAGCCCGCTACAGGGTAGCAATCAGCCCCAGCATTTT.

This clonotype was seen only a few times. The J gene is TRBJ1-5, the V gene TRBV20-1, with D perhaps matching TRBD1 (6 bases). This CDR3 has 15 residues. Germline V lookup: CDR1 DFQATT, CDR2 SNEGSKA (reference sequence). V lost 6 bases, J lost 6 bases, and 21 bases lay in between. CDR3 protein: CSAPSGAGHGQPQHF. The CDR3 nucleotides are TGCAGTGCCCCGTCAGGGGCCGGACATGGTCAGCCCCAGCATTTT.

This clonotype was seen more than once but under ten times. The rearrangement links TRBV7-2 to TRBJ1-1, with 7 bases matching TRBD1. V gave up 5 bases and J gave up 1 base; unmatched junction bases: 7. This CDR3 is 15 amino acids long. Germline V gene data show CDR1 as SGHTA and CDR2 as FQGNSA. This CDR3 is CASSPRQGPNTEAFF. CDR3 DNA sequence: TGTGCCAGCAGCCCCCGACAGGGACCGAACACTGAAGCTTTCTTT.

This clonotype was seen repeatedly, ten times or more. The V call is TRBV7-2, the J call TRBJ2-7; tentatively, D is TRBD2 (6 bases). The germline gives CDR1 SGHTA, CDR2 FQGNSA. The ends were cut back, 4 bases at V and 6 bases at J, with 19 bases in the middle. The CDR3 loop spans 15 amino acids. The CDR3 DNA reads TGTGCCAGCAGCTCGAAGGGGACTTTCTTCCCCGAGCAGTACTTC. Amino acid sequence: CASSSKGTFFPEQYF.

This clonotype has only a few counts. CDR3 bases: TGCGCCAGCAGCCTGGACAGTGGGGTCCCGAGGTCCTATGGCTACACCTTC. Translating it yields CASSLDSGVPRSYGYTF. The rearrangement joins TRBV5-1 to TRBJ1-2, with D possibly being TRBD1 (6 bases). Looked up from germline, CDR1 is SGHRS and CDR2 is YFSETQ. The V end lost 4 bases, the J end lost 4 bases, and 23 bases lay between the germline ends. This CDR3 comprises 17 residues.

In the case of this clonotype: A single base separates this from a much larger clone, so it may be a read error. The chain is built from TRBV28 and TRBJ2-7, with 11 bases aligning to TRBD1. The CDR3 loop spans 15 amino acids. The germline CDR1 and CDR2 sequences are MDHEN and SYDVKM. Trimming removed 2 bases from V and 4 bases from J; junction bases left unmatched: 4. The CDR3 region is CASSLEGTGGYEQYF. Written as DNA, the CDR3 is TGTGCCAGCAGTTTAGAAGGGACAGGGGGATACGAGCAGTACTTC.